The T cell receptor (beta chain) described here comes from a study of cytomegalovirus exposure and HLA in healthy donors. PCR primers comprised 60 Vbeta and 13 Jbeta primers. The protocol was immunoSEQ multiplex PCR, while the TCRdb copy is restricted to in-frame clones and leaves out a portion. The sample consists of about 130,000 clones, 77% of them appearing once. As regards this clone: What it recognizes is unknown.

Study results and caveats: Later on, a genetic analysis was performed. It linked a missense variant in DCLRE1C with V- and J-gene trimming of TCR beta. Presence/absence analyses rested on an assumption that sequencing depth was roughly uniform across donors. The authors enumerated some 170 TCR beta chains as linked to cytomegalovirus.

J gave up 3 bases and V 3 bases, and 9 bases lay outside the gene matches. The length of the CDR3 is 17 residues. In germline, CDR1 is ENHRY, CDR2 SYGVKD. This TCR was sampled from a male donor in good health and CMV-seropositive. The J gene is TRBJ1-2, the V gene TRBV10-3, with 11 bases identical to TRBD1. The sample was PBMCs. DNA for the CDR3: TGTGCCATCAGTGAAGGGACAGGGGGAGGGGTAGACTATGGCTACACCTTC. It codes for CAISEGTGGGVDYGYTF.